The following is a TCR beta chain sequence with its context. The antigen remains undetermined. Amplification used 60 Vbeta primers and 13 Jbeta primers. Profiled with immunoSEQ multiplex PCR; TCRdb holds only in-frame clones, not every one. The sample lists about 150,000 clones, about 80% occurring once. This sample was taken from a study of cytomegalovirus exposure and HLA in healthy donors. Study-level findings and limits: In an earlier analysis, in some 500 donors, most V segments appeared productive either ~90% or ~30% of the time. Roughly even sequencing depth across donors was the assumption behind the presence/absence analyses. Excluded were some V segments that proved indistinguishable, including TRBV6-2 and TRBV6-3. Cytomegalovirus association was assigned to more than 150 TCR beta chains.

The V and J ends lost 1 base and 4 bases, in that order; junction bases with no gene match: 4. Germline CDR1 and CDR2: MGHRA and YSYEKL. The CDR3 contains 15 residues. The chain joins TRBV4-1 to TRBJ2-7; 10 bases fit TRBD1. Sample: PBMCs. The clonotype was recovered from a man aged 40-55 years in good health and CMV-seropositive. For the CDR3, the DNA is TGCGCCAGCAGCCAAGTGGGACAGGGGTTGTACGAGCAGTACTTC. Its protein product is CASSQVGQGLYEQYF.